The TCR beta chain described here comes from a study of CD8+CD57+ T cells in acquired aplastic anemia. The study, taken as a whole, reports: Between patients and controls, about 30 CD8+ CDR3 sequences were found in common.

As concerns this clonotype: Its antigen is still unknown.

The authors sequenced patients whose flow cytometry had shown CD8+CD57+ cell expansion. Severe acquired aplastic anemia affected all patients. The CDR3 has 13 residues. Per the germline V gene, CDR1 is DFQATT and CDR2 is SNEGSKA (reference sequence). Between the trimmed V and J ends, which lost 2 bases and 2 bases, there was a span of 9 bases. Profiling that covered TCR beta VDJ and CDR3 relied on genomic DNA as its template. TCRdb re-derived calls from the reads in MiXCR, one entry per CDR3 protein. The sample comprises 300,000 or so distinct CDR3 sequences, around three fifths of which are singletons, and 1.3% rests with the top ten.

Material: sorted CD4+, CD8+, or CD8+CD57+ T cells (not recorded which) from PBMCs. This chain links TRBV20-1 with TRBJ2-5, with a weak D call TRBD1 (5 bases). The sequence was obtained from a human donor with aplastic anemia. The CDR3, as DNA: TGCAGTGCTAGATGGCAGGGACAAGAGACCCAGTACTTC. This codes for CSARWQGQETQYF.